Detailed here is one T cell receptor beta chain. The CDR3 covers 14 residues. Germline lookup yields CDR1 SGHRS and CDR2 YFSETQ. V lost 4 bases, J lost 2 bases, and 12 bases lay in between. In the original processing: Nucleated cell number was recorded as an estimate derived from reference gene primer amplification. The data were produced by immunoSEQ multiplex PCR, yet TCRdb's version contains in-frame clones alone and is incomplete. V, J and clone size reflect that table, while D and trimming were determined from the DNA. The table shows around 150,000 clones, with approximately 84% occurring only once. This record comes from a study of blood T cell repertoires in COVID-19. Study-wide context: In each case, the material was cDNA or gDNA derived from T cells, B-cell-depleted T cells, or PBMCs.

The sequence derives from a woman aged 80 or over with acute or convalescent COVID-19. Sequencing input: peripheral blood. The chain recombines TRBV5-1 with TRBJ1-2; D is uncertain. CDR3 sequence (DNA): TGCGCCAGCAGCCCAGGACTCGGAAACTATGGCTACACCTTC. Protein: CASSPGLGNYGYTF. The full variable domain, rest sourced from reference TRBV5-1 and TRBJ1-2, is KAGVTQTPRYLIKTRGQQVTLSCSPISGHRSVSWYQQTPGQGLQFLFEYFSETQRNKGNFPGRFSGRQFSNSRSEMNVSTLELGDSALYLCASSPGLGNYGYTFGSGTRLTVV.